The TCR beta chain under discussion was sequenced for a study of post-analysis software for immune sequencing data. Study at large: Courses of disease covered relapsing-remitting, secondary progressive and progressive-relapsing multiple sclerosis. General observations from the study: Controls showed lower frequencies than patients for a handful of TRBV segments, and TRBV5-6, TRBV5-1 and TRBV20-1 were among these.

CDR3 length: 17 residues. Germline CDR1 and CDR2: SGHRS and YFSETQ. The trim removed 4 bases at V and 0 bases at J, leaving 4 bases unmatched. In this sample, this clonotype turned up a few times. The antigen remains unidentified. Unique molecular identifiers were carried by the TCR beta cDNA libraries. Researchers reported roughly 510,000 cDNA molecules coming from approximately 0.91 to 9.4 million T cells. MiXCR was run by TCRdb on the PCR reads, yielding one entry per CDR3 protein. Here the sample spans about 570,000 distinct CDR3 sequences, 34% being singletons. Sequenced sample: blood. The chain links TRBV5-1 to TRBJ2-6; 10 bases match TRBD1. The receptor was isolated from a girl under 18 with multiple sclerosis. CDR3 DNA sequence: TGCGCCAGCAGCACGGGACAGGGGACCTCTGGGGCCAACGTCCTGACTTTC. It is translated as CASSTGQGTSGANVLTF.